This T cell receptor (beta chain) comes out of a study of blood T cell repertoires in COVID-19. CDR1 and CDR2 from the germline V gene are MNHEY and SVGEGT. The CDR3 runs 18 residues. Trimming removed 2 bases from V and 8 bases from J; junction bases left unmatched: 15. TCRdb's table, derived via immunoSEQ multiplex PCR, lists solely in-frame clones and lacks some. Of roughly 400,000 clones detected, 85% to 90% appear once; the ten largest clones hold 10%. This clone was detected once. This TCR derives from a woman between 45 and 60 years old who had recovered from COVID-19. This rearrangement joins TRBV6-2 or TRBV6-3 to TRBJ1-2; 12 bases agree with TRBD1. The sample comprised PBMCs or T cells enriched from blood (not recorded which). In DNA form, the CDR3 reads TGTGCCAGCAGTTACGGCCGGGGACAGGGGGCGATCTTTGGCGGCTACACCTTC. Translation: CASSYGRGQGAIFGGYTF.